The rows below give T cell receptor beta chains drawn from one sample of a study of cytomegalovirus exposure and HLA in healthy donors. Profiled with immunoSEQ multiplex PCR; TCRdb holds only in-frame clones, not every one. This repertoire shows fewer than 150,000 clones, around 73% found once; its top ten account for roughly 14%. Specimen: PBMCs. All receptors come from a human donor in good health. The CDR3 runs from the conserved cysteine through the conserved F or W. The D gene is left open where the match is weak. Rows give clone size only sometimes, using once, few, many, or a class for an expanded clone.

cdr3_aa cdr3_nt clone_size j_call d_call v_call
CAISESITEAFF TGTGCCATCAGTGAGTCCATCACTGAAGCTTTCTTT - TRBJ1-1 - TRBV10-3
CASSKEGRVPWMTNEKLFF TGTGCCAGCAGCAAAGAGGGCAGGGTACCTTGGATGACTAATGAAAAACTGTTTTTT - TRBJ1-4 - TRBV21-1
CASSAGGVGTEAFF TGTGCCAGCAGTGCAGGGGGAGTTGGGACTGAAGCTTTCTTT - TRBJ1-1 TRBD1 TRBV6-5
CATSIQGYSYEQYF TGTGCCACCAGCATCCAGGGGTACTCCTACGAGCAGTACTTC - TRBJ2-7 - TRBV15
CASSLGLASRELFF TGTGCCAGCAGTTTGGGACTAGCCTCCCGAGAGCTGTTTTTT once TRBJ2-2 TRBD2 TRBV27
CASSLNRDRGFFF TGTGCCAGCAGCCTGAACCGGGACAGGGGGTTTTTCTTT few TRBJ1-1 TRBD1 TRBV7-9
CASSLLRGNSNQPQHF TGTGCCAGCAGTTTACTCAGGGGAAATAGCAATCAGCCCCAGCATTTT - TRBJ1-5 - TRBV28
CASPSNTGELFF TGCGCCAGCCCGAGCAACACCGGGGAGCTGTTTTTT few TRBJ2-2 - TRBV5-1
CASSLWGVGTEAFF TGTGCCAGCAGCTTGTGGGGGGTCGGGACTGAAGCTTTCTTT - TRBJ1-1 - TRBV5-4
CASSPHRTSNQPQHF TGTGCCAGCAGTCCCCACAGGACTAGCAATCAGCCCCAGCATTTT few TRBJ1-5 - TRBV6-6
CSSSEGQGDSEQYF TGTTCCAGCAGCGAGGGACAGGGGGACTCCGAGCAGTACTTC - TRBJ2-7 TRBD1 TRBV7-9
CASSAKRGRPDTQYF TGTGCCAGTAGTGCCAAGCGGGGACGCCCAGATACGCAGTATTTT - TRBJ2-3 TRBD2 TRBV19
CASSSTSGQSSYEQYF TGTGCCAGCAGCTCAACTTCGGGACAAAGCTCCTACGAGCAGTACTTC - TRBJ2-7 - TRBV7-8
CATSRSLAGGPNEQFF TGTGCCACCAGCAGATCCTTGGCGGGGGGGCCTAATGAGCAGTTCTTC - TRBJ2-1 TRBD2 TRBV15
CASSARDRYTEAFF TGTGCCAGCAGTGCCCGGGACAGGTACACTGAAGCTTTCTTT - TRBJ1-1 TRBD1 TRBV6-1
CASSYSGDRDAGYTF TGTGCCAGCAGTTATTCGGGAGACAGGGATGCTGGCTACACCTTC - TRBJ1-2 TRBD1 TRBV6-6
CASSRTGANGELFF TGTGCCAGCAGCCGGACAGGGGCGAACGGGGAGCTGTTTTTT - TRBJ2-2 TRBD1 TRBV7-9
CATSGGTSETYEQYF TGTGCCACCAGCGGGGGGACTAGCGAAACCTACGAGCAGTACTTC - TRBJ2-7 TRBD2 TRBV15
CASSTSRYTEAFF TGTGCCAGCTCGACGTCGAGGTACACTGAAGCTTTCTTT - TRBJ1-1 - TRBV18
CASGTRLAGNDQETQYF TGTGCTAGTGGTACCCGACTAGCGGGCAACGATCAAGAGACCCAGTACTTC - TRBJ2-5 TRBD2 TRBV12-5
CASSPRTASNEKLFF TGCGCCAGCAGCCCCCGGACAGCCTCGAATGAAAAACTGTTTTTT - TRBJ1-4 - TRBV5-1
CASSRRTAGGEQYF TGTGCCAGCAGCCGCCGGACAGCGGGGGGCGAGCAGTACTTC - TRBJ2-7 TRBD2 TRBV2
CASRSGQASSYEQYF TGCGCCAGCAGGTCCGGACAGGCCAGCTCCTACGAGCAGTACTTC - TRBJ2-7 TRBD1 TRBV5-1
CASSEANTVSYEQYF TGTGCCAGCAGTGAAGCCAATACTGTCTCCTACGAGCAGTACTTC - TRBJ2-7 - TRBV2
CASSPREGDGAIYEQYF TGTGCCAGCTCACCCCGAGAGGGGGACGGGGCCATCTACGAGCAGTACTTC - TRBJ2-7 - TRBV18
CASSSVNGELFF TGTGCCAGCAGCTCGGTAAACGGGGAGCTGTTTTTT few TRBJ2-2 - TRBV7-3
CASSIVSTGGRPQHF TGTGCCAGTAGTATAGTTTCCACAGGCGGTCGGCCCCAGCATTTT - TRBJ1-5 - TRBV19
CAWRATGDGSYEQYF TGTGCCTGGAGAGCTACAGGGGATGGTTCCTACGAGCAGTACTTC - TRBJ2-7 TRBD1 TRBV30
CASSIGPGLAGNTDTQYF TGTGCCAGTAGTATCGGGCCGGGACTAGCGGGGAACACAGATACGCAGTATTTT - TRBJ2-3 TRBD2 TRBV19
CASSFRGYGYTF TGTGCCAGCAGCTTTAGGGGCTATGGCTACACCTTC once TRBJ1-2 - TRBV7-8
CASSLGGHSNEKLFF TGTGCCAGCAGCTTAGGAGGACACTCTAATGAAAAACTGTTTTTT few TRBJ1-4 - TRBV11-2
CASSLATGTGTSYEQYF TGTGCCAGCAGCTTAGCGACCGGGACAGGGACCTCCTACGAGCAGTACTTC - TRBJ2-7 TRBD1 TRBV7-8
CASSMSSGDNEQFF TGTGCCAGTAGTATGAGTAGCGGGGACAATGAGCAGTTCTTC - TRBJ2-1 TRBD2 TRBV19
CASSLGRGPTNEKLFF TGTGCCAGCAGCTTGGGGAGGGGGCCAACTAATGAAAAACTGTTTTTT - TRBJ1-4 TRBD1 TRBV5-4
CASSQEGGGEQYF TGCGCCAGCAGCCAAGAAGGGGGCGGCGAGCAGTACTTC - TRBJ2-7 TRBD1 TRBV4-1
CASSLTWTSGYEQYF TGTGCCAGCAGCCTTACGTGGACTAGCGGCTACGAGCAGTACTTC - TRBJ2-7 TRBD2 TRBV5-6
CASSYPRDTIQYF TGTGCCAGCAGTTACCCCCGGGACACAATTCAGTACTTC - TRBJ2-4 - TRBV6-6